These T cell receptor beta chains were read from a single sample in a study of CD8 T cells in Susac syndrome. TCRdb ran MiXCR on the immunoSEQ multiplex PCR reads and lists one entry per CDR3 protein. The sample yields about 160,000 distinct CDR3 sequences, 94% seen once. Sequences were obtained from CD4+ T cells from PBMCs. These receptors all stem from a human donor with multiple sclerosis. The CDR3 runs from the conserved cysteine through the conserved F or W. The D gene is left open where the match is weak.

V gene	J gene	D gene	CDR3 protein	CDR3 DNA
TRBV19	TRBJ2-3	TRBD1	CASQTGKTQYF	TGTGCCAGTCAGACAGGGAAGACGCAGTATTTT
TRBV19	TRBJ2-1	-	CASSIKRSSYNEQFF	TGTGCCAGTAGTATTAAGCGGAGCTCCTACAATGAGCAGTTCTTC
TRBV5-1	TRBJ2-5	TRBD2	CASSYTSGRDQETQYF	TGCGCCAGCAGCTACACTAGCGGGAGGGACCAAGAGACCCAGTACTTC
TRBV14	TRBJ1-5	-	CASSSTVRRSNQPQHF	TGTGCCAGCAGCTCAACTGTCAGGCGTAGCAATCAGCCCCAGCATTTT
TRBV15	TRBJ1-1	-	CATSRDKGHTKAFF	TGTGCCACCAGCAGAGATAAGGGGCACACTAAAGCTTTCTTT
TRBV10-3	TRBJ2-3	-	CAISVQRGTDTQYF	TGTGCCATCAGTGTGCAGCGGGGCACAGATACGCAGTATTTT
TRBV6-2/TRBV6-3	TRBJ1-1	TRBD1	CASRPRAGPGGTEAFF	TGTGCCAGCAGACCGAGGGCGGGACCAGGGGGCACTGAAGCTTTCTTT
TRBV6-5	TRBJ1-2	-	CASSPLTSNYGYTF	TGTGCCAGCAGTCCCCTGACTTCTAACTATGGCTACACCTTC
TRBV11-2	TRBJ1-2	-	CASSLGWGNYGYTF	TGTGCCAGCAGCTTAGGTTGGGGAAACTATGGCTACACCTTC
TRBV2	TRBJ2-5	-	CASSETNQETQYF	TGTGCCAGCAGTGAAACGAACCAAGAGACCCAGTACTTC
TRBV10-3	TRBJ2-5	-	CAIGGDVRETQYF	TGTGCCATCGGCGGGGATGTACGAGAGACCCAGTACTTC
TRBV15	TRBJ1-2	TRBD1	CATGTASNYGYTF	TGTGCCACCGGGACAGCCTCTAACTATGGCTACACCTTC
TRBV4-2	TRBJ2-7	-	CASSQPDKGYEQYF	TGTGCCAGCAGCCAACCGGACAAGGGTTACGAGCAGTACTTC
TRBV2	TRBJ1-5	-	CASSEESQPQHF	TGTGCCAGCAGTGAAGAAAGTCAGCCCCAGCATTTT
TRBV9	TRBJ1-2	-	CASSATLGGYTF	TGTGCCAGCAGCGCCACCCTTGGCGGCTACACCTTC